A single T cell receptor beta chain is shown here with its context. The target of this receptor is not known. No clone much larger than this one lies a single base away; base qualities are absent. The data originate from a study of blood T cell repertoires in COVID-19 (TCRdb year 2020). Context from the whole study: Samples from collaborators originated in the United States, Italy and Spain and spanned both the acute and convalescent phases of COVID-19. Nearly every sample came with metadata listing a de-identified subject ID, COVID-19 status, age in years and sex. The prospective study material was composed of cDNA or gDNA derived from T cells, B-cell-depleted T cells, or PBMCs. Samples came from the ongoing ImmuneRACE study (first 160 participants) plus 1,254 subjects from 6 global collaborators. Where available, HLA class I and class II types were taken from metadata supplied by the sample provider and were not determined by assay-based typing. The dataset comprised deeply sampled blood TCRbeta repertoires from subjects exposed to, actively infected with, or recovered from COVID-19. The repertoires were released in a freely available public database intended as a resource for research on the immune response to SARS-CoV-2. Points the paper makes about the study in general: The quantity of clinical and demographic metadata differed by source and by participant and was supplied without curation.

TCRbeta CDR3 regions were amplified from genomic DNA using the immunoSEQ Assay, a bias-controlled multiplex PCR. Processing in the source paper ran as follows. Nucleated cell counts per sample were estimated from amplification of reference gene primers within the assay. To quantify the absolute abundance of each unique TCRbeta CDR3 rearrangement, sequence reads were collapsed and filtered. Productive Simpson clonality was computed per sample as the square root of Simpson's diversity index over productive rearrangements. Held by TCRdb, this immuneACCESS table contains in-frame sequences only and omits some clones. Under half of the omission traces to an unresolved V gene where checked; the cause of the rest is unknown. V and J calls and clone size are given by that table; D and trimming were obtained from the DNA. This sample lists fewer than 200,000 clones; over 75% were detected once. The biggest ten clones account for just under 2.5% of the sample.

Collaborating institutions collected whole blood in K2EDTA tubes following their own protocols. Collaborator samples were shipped for TCRbeta analysis as frozen whole blood, isolated PBMCs, or DNA extracted from either sample type. As encoded in the germline V gene, CDR1 is SNHLY while CDR2 is FYNNEI. The V and J ends are trimmed by 3 bases and 9 bases, leaving 12 bases between them. Measured from the cysteine to the phenylalanine, the CDR3 is 13 residues long. Only the CDR3 DNA is retained, 39 bases long and in frame from the first base. This TCR came from a man aged 35 to 55 with active or convalescent COVID-19. The source material was peripheral blood. The chain uses TRBV2 and TRBJ2-1; a weak D assignment points to TRBD2 (6 bases agree). CDR3 sequence: CASSDRVGGEQFF. In nucleotides, the sequence is TGTGCCAGCAGTGACAGGGTGGGGGGTGAGCAGTTCTTC.